This T cell receptor beta chain was found in a study of blood T cell repertoires in COVID-19. Overall study: Specimens from acute and convalescent COVID-19 originated in the United States, Italy and Spain.

Study processing details: Reference gene primer amplification gave estimated nucleated cell counts. The method was immunoSEQ multiplex PCR; TCRdb's version includes in-frame clones alone and lacks a portion of them. The V and J calls and clone size come from that table; D and trimming were worked out from the DNA. The sample includes almost 100,000 clones, about 89% of them seen just once. The source material was peripheral blood. The receptor's source is a man aged 45-65 years with acute or convalescent COVID-19.

The CDR3 sequence: CASSFRAGGTYNEQFF. CDR3 sequence (DNA): TGTGCCAGCAGCTTCCGGGCGGGAGGTACCTACAATGAGCAGTTCTTC. The chain combines TRBV7-2 with TRBJ2-1; TRBD2 agrees at 8 bases. This CDR3 region has 16 residues. Germline lookup yields CDR1 SGHTA and CDR2 FQGNSA. After removal of 3 bases from V and 2 bases from J, the junction contained 6 bases not matched to a gene.